This passage covers 18 T cell receptor beta chains from one sample sequenced in a study of T cell responses to AZD1222 COVID-19 vaccine. Here immunoSEQ multiplex PCR was the method, and the copy in TCRdb shows in-frame clones only, minus some. This sample carries some 110,000 clones, approximately 84% of them seen once, and the ten largest clones take approximately 9.4%. Source: peripheral blood, taken on day 0 of AZD1222 vaccination. The receptors derive from an adult in good health.

The CDR3 here is CASGTSGTTDTQYF. In nucleotides, the CDR3 is TGTGCCAGCGGGACTAGCGGTACCACAGATACGCAGTATTTT. The chain carries TRBV28 and TRBJ2-3, with 11 positions matching TRBD2. V dropped 8 bases and J dropped 2; count of bases not matched to a gene: 3. Germline CDR1 MDHEN, CDR2 SYDVKM. This CDR3 comprises 14 residues.

This clone was observed a few times. J is TRBJ1-1 and V is TRBV4-1; 8 bases are shared with TRBD1. The germline V gene has CDR1 MGHRA and CDR2 YSYEKL. CDR3 length: 14 residues. V trimming: 5 bases; J trimming: 6 bases; junction bases outside the gene matches: 8. The CDR3 reads CASSKQGEGAEAFF. In nucleotides, the CDR3 is TGCGCCAGCAGCAAACAGGGGGAAGGGGCTGAAGCTTTCTTT.

V is TRBV20-1 and J is TRBJ2-5; 8 bases fit TRBD2. The germline V gene has CDR1 DFQATT and CDR2 SNEGSKA (reference sequence). This CDR3 has 14 amino acids. V was clipped by 3 bases and J by 2 bases; unmatched bases: 5. CDR3 bases: TGCAGTGCTAGTGGGACTAGTTCTCAAGAGACCCAGTACTTC. Translating gives CSASGTSSQETQYF.

V and J are TRBV27 and TRBJ2-1; TRBD2 aligns across 9 bases. CDR3 length: 16 residues. The junction had 6 bases not matched to a gene; V was cut back by 0 bases and J by 6 bases. CDR1 and CDR2 from the germline V gene are MNHEY and SMNVEV (reference sequence). The chain's CDR3 is CASSLSPGTSSNEQFF. The CDR3 region has the DNA TGTGCCAGCAGTTTATCGCCGGGGACTAGCTCCAATGAGCAGTTCTTC.

This clone was seen a single time. This chain connects TRBV5-1 to TRBJ2-2, with D uncertain. Looked up from germline, CDR1 is SGHRS and CDR2 is YFSETQ. With 7 bases removed from V and 1 base from J, the gap between germline ends came to 8 bases. The CDR3 extends over 13 amino acids. The CDR3 reads CASDGGNTGELFF. The CDR3 bases are TGCGCCAGCGATGGTGGGAACACCGGGGAGCTGTTTTTT.

The chain employs TRBV27 and TRBJ1-5; perhaps TRBD1 as D (5 bases). V gave up 5 bases and J gave up 1 base, with 12 bases separating them. Germline CDR1 is MNHEY and CDR2 is SMNVEV (reference sequence). The CDR3 has 15 residues. The CDR3 is CASSLGRGSNQPQHF. In DNA form, the CDR3 reads TGTGCCAGCAGTCTAGGGAGGGGAAGCAATCAGCCCCAGCATTTT.

CDR3 nucleotides: TGTGCCAGTTGCGTCCCGGGACAGCCTTTCTATGGCTACACCTTC. Amino acids: CASCVPGQPFYGYTF. The rearrangement links TRBV19 to TRBJ1-2; 7 positions match TRBD1. With V trimmed by 8 bases and J by 4 bases, 13 bases remained unmatched. Germline values: CDR1 LNHDA, CDR2 SQIVND (reference sequence). This CDR3 has 15 residues.

This chain connects TRBV5-4 to TRBJ1-2, with 8 bases matching TRBD1. The length of the CDR3 is 15 residues. V was pared by 5 bases and J by 8 bases, with 14 bases of the junction left unmatched. Germline CDR1 and CDR2: SGHNT and YYREEE (reference sequence). The CDR3 loop reads CASSLPTQGARGYTF. DNA of the CDR3: TGTGCCAGCAGTTTACCCACCCAGGGGGCGCGCGGCTACACCTTC.

CDR3 sequence reads: CASSWTSGPYEQYF. The CDR3 DNA follows: TGTGCCAGCAGCTGGACTAGCGGCCCCTACGAGCAGTACTTC. The chain links TRBV7-2 to TRBJ2-7; TRBD2 matches at 10 bases. The CDR3 length is 14 residues. From germline, CDR1 is SGHTA and CDR2 FQGNSA. J gave up 2 bases and V 4 bases, and 2 bases lay outside the gene matches.

The rearrangement uses TRBV29-1 and TRBJ2-3; D possibly corresponds to TRBD1 (5 bases). Germline-derived CDR1 and CDR2 are SQVTM and ANQGSEA. The ends were cut back, 7 bases at V and 0 bases at J, with 14 bases in the middle. The CDR3 runs 14 residues. The CDR3 nucleotides read TGCAGCGCCTCCCCAGGGCAGAGCACAGATACGCAGTATTTT. Its translation is CSASPGQSTDTQYF.

V gene TRBV19 combines with J gene TRBJ2-3; D assignment may be TRBD1 or TRBD2 (6 bases each). Germline lookup yields CDR1 LNHDA and CDR2 SQIVND (reference sequence). The length of the CDR3 is 13 residues. Deletions cut 0 bases from V and 8 bases from J, with 9 bases between. The CDR3 coding sequence is TGTGCCAGTAGTATAGAACAGGGAGGTACGCAGTATTTT. This translates into CASSIEQGGTQYF.

The chain has TRBV2 and TRBJ1-2, with no clear D. The CDR3 has 13 residues. V lost 9 bases and J lost 0, with 11 bases in between. Germline V gives CDR1 SNHLY, CDR2 FYNNEI. The CDR3: CASSHSANYGYTF. As DNA, the CDR3 is TGTGCCAGTAGTCACAGTGCTAACTATGGCTACACCTTC.

The CDR3, as DNA: TGCGCCAGCAGCCCCCGAACGGGGGGCTCTGGCAATGAGCAGTTCTTC. As protein: CASSPRTGGSGNEQFF. The chain has TRBV4-1 and TRBJ2-1, with D perhaps matching TRBD2 (7 bases). Germline CDR1 is MGHRA and CDR2 is YSYEKL. The CDR3 is 16 amino acids. The V gene lost 4 bases and the J gene lost 6 bases, with 19 bases spanning the gap.

This clone was seen only once. This chain links TRBV28 with TRBJ2-7, with D unresolved. Germline V gene data show CDR1 as MDHEN and CDR2 as SYDVKM. Trimming cost V 7 bases and J 4 bases, with 11 bases left between them. This CDR3 is built from 12 residues. The CDR3 nucleotides are TGTGCCAGCAACCAAAGGGTATACGAGCAGTACTTC. Amino acid sequence: CASNQRVYEQYF.

The V and J genes are TRBV11-2 and TRBJ1-2, with D perhaps TRBD1 (6 bases). This CDR3 is 13 amino acids long. The germline gives CDR1 SGHAT, CDR2 FQNNGV. Trimming removed 6 bases at V and 8 bases at J, with 16 bases between. The DNA of the CDR3 is TGTGCCAGCAGTCCCACAGGGACTCGGGGCTACACCTTC. Protein product: CASSPTGTRGYTF. Looking up the rest from reference TRBV11-2 and TRBJ1-2 gives the full variable domain: EAGVAQSPRYKIIEKRQSVAFWCNPISGHATLYWYQQILGQGPKLLIQFQNNGVVDDSQLPKDRFSAERLKGVDSTLKIQPAKLEDSAVYLCASSPTGTRGYTFGSGTRLTVV.

The rearrangement links TRBV7-2 to TRBJ1-2; unclear D gene. The CDR3 runs 13 residues. Looked up from germline, CDR1 is SGHTA and CDR2 is FQGNSA. Trimming removed 5 bases at V and 8 bases at J, with 15 bases between. CDR3 nucleotide sequence: TGTGCCAGCAGCCCGGACCCGAGAGGGGGCTACACCTTC. Residues: CASSPDPRGGYTF.

The chain links TRBV19 to TRBJ2-1, with D maybe TRBD1 (6 bases). CDR1 LNHDA and CDR2 SQIVND come from the germline V gene (reference sequence). Trimming took off 4 bases at V and 3 bases at J, with 10 bases between the two ends. The CDR3 spans 14 residues. CDR3 nucleotides: TGTGCCAGTAGTACCCGGACAGTCTACAATGAGCAGTTCTTC. This gives the protein CASSTRTVYNEQFF.

This clone was observed a few times. The V call is TRBV19, the J call TRBJ2-7; possible D gene TRBD1, 6 bases. Germline CDR1 reads LNHDA; CDR2 reads SQIVND (reference sequence). Deletions cut 5 bases from V and 5 bases from J, with 16 bases between. The CDR3 has 14 amino acids. CDR3 amino acids: CASSRSPGVNEQYF. The CDR3, as DNA: TGTGCCAGTAGTCGATCTCCAGGGGTAAACGAGCAGTACTTC.